This T cell receptor beta chain was captured by sequencing in a study of CD4 T cells in relation to SARS-CoV-2 and coronaviruses. The CDR3 length is 12 residues. After removal of 7 bases from V and 5 bases from J, the junction contained 4 bases not matched to a gene. To note about this clone: As yet, its antigen is unknown.

The repertoire was sequenced with immunoSEQ multiplex PCR; TCRdb's copy has only in-frame clones and lacks some. The sample consists of 38,000 or so clones, over 75% of them appearing once. This receptor was obtained from an adult with COVID-19. This chain links TRBV12-3 or TRBV12-4 with TRBJ1-1; 7 bases are shared with TRBD1. The material sequenced was memory CD4+ T cells from PBMCs, cultured in vitro. CDR3 coding DNA: TGTGCCAGCACTAGGGGGCCTACTGAAGCTTTCTTT. It is translated as CASTRGPTEAFF.